This T cell receptor beta chain came from a study of blood T cells in healthy people across ages. This clonotype was detected ten times or more. Its antigen remains unidentified. Trimming pared 0 bases from V and 5 bases from J, leaving 11 bases between. Germline CDR1 LNHNV, CDR2 YYDKDF (reference sequence). CDR3 size: 14 residues. Study-level points and caveats: Diversity was higher, and naive CD4+ cells more numerous, in long-lived donors than in aged donors. Researchers deemed the diversity estimates from one million T cells underestimates.

Then a second PCR, running about 6 to 11 cycles, was carried out with a sample-barcoded 5' primer and a J-beta primer mix. At least 2.5 million CDR3-containing paired-end reads were obtained per sample. MiXCR was run by TCRdb on the 5' RACE reads, yielding one entry per CDR3 protein. This sample has hundreds of thousands of distinct CDR3 sequences; roughly 30% occur once, and the top ten carry about 16%. Sequencing was carried out using blood. The TCR sequence derives from a woman of 80 years or more in good health. The V call is TRBV15, the J call TRBJ2-7; weak D call: TRBD2 (6 bases). CDR3 nucleotides: TGTGCCACCAGCAGAGACCGGCGGGGAAACGAGCAGTACTTC. Translating it yields CATSRDRRGNEQYF.